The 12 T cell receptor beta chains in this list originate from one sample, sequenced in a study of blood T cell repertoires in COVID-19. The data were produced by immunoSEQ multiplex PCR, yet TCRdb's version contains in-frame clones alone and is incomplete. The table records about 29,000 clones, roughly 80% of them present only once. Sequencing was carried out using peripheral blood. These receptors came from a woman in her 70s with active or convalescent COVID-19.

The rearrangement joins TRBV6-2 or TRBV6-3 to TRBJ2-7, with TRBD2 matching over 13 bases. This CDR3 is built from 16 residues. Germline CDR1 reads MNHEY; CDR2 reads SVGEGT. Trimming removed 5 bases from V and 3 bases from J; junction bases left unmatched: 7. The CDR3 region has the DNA TGTGCCAGCAGTCTCCTCGGACTAGCGGGAGACTACGAGCAGTACTTC. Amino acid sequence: CASSLLGLAGDYEQYF.

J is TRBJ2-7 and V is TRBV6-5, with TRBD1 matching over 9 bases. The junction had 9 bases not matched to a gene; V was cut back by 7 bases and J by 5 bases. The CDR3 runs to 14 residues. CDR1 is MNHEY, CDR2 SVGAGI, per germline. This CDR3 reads CASTPGQGRNEQYF. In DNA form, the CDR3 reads TGTGCCAGCACCCCGGGACAGGGTCGAAACGAGCAGTACTTC.

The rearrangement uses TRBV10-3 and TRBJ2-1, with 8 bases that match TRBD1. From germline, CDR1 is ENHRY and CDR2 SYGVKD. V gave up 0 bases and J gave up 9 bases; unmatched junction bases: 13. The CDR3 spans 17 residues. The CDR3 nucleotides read TGTGCCATCAGTGAGTCGATTCTGGCAGGGGGCTTTAGTGAGCAGTTCTTC. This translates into CAISESILAGGFSEQFF.

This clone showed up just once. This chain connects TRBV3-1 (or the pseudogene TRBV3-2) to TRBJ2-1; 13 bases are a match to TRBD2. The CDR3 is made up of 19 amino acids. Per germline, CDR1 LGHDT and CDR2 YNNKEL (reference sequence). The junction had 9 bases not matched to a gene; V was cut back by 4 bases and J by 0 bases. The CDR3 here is CASSRRTSGRSNSYNEQFF. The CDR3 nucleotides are TGTGCCAGCAGCCGGAGGACTAGCGGGAGAAGTAACTCCTACAATGAGCAGTTCTTC.

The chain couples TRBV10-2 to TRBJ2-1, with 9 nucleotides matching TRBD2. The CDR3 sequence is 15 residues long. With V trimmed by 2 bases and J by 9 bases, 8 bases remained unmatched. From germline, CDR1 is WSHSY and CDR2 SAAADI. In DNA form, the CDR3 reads TGCGCCAGCAGTGAGCGGCTAGCGGGATCCATTGAGCAGTTCTTC. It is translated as CASSERLAGSIEQFF.

The CDR3 bases are TGTGCCAGCAGCCCGACTAGCGGGCACGATACGCAGTATTTT. It yields the protein CASSPTSGHDTQYF. V and J are TRBV3-1 (or the pseudogene TRBV3-2) and TRBJ2-3; 10 bases are shared with TRBD2. This CDR3 is 14 amino acids long. Germline V lookup: CDR1 LGHDT, CDR2 YNNKEL (reference sequence). The V segment lost 4 bases and the J segment 6 bases; nucleotides outside the gene matches: 4.

CDR3 nucleotide sequence: TGTGCCAGCTCACCGGGACAACTCGGGCAAGGTCAGCCCCAGCATTTT. Protein sequence: CASSPGQLGQGQPQHF. The chain is built from TRBV18 and TRBJ1-5; a possible D gene is TRBD1 (6 bases). This CDR3 has 16 residues. From germline, CDR1 is KGHSH and CDR2 LQKENI. V was clipped by 3 bases and J by 6 bases, with 18 bases between them.

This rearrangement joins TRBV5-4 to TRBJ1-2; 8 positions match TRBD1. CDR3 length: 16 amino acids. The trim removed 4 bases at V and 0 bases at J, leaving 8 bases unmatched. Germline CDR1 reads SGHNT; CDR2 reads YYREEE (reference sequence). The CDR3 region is CASSADGQGPNYGYTF. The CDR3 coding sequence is TGTGCCAGCAGCGCAGATGGACAGGGCCCTAACTATGGCTACACCTTC.

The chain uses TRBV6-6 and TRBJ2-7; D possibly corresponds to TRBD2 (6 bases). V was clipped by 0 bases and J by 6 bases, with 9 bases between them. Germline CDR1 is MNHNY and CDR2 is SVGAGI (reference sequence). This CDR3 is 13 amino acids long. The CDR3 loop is CASSYSGGGEQYF. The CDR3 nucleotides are TGTGCCAGCAGTTACTCGGGGGGAGGCGAGCAGTACTTC.

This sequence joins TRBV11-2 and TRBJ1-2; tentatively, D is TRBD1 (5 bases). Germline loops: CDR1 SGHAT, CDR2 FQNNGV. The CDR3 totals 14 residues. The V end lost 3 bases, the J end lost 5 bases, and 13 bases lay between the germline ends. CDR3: CASSFSSGGYGYTF. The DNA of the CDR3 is TGTGCCAGCAGCTTCAGTAGCGGGGGTTATGGCTACACCTTC.

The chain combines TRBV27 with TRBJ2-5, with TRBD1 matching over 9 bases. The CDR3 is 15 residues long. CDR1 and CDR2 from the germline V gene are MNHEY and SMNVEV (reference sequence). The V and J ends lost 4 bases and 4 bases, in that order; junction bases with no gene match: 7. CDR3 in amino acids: CASSSPGQGRETQYF. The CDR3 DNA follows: TGTGCCAGCAGTTCTCCCGGACAGGGGAGAGAGACCCAGTACTTC.

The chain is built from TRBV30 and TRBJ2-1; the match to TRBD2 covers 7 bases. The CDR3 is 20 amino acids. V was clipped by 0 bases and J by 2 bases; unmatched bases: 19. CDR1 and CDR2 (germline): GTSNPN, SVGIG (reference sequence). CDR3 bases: TGTGCCTGGAGTGTATTTTTCTTAAGCGGCGGGAGAAAAACCTACAATGAGCAGTTCTTC. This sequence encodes CAWSVFFLSGGRKTYNEQFF.